This T cell receptor beta chain stems from a study of control samples from healthy donors and cancer patients. Some clones are missing from TCRdb's copy, which holds only in-frame ones; the method was immunoSEQ multiplex PCR. The sample holds about 88,000 clones, roughly 93% seen once. Between the trimmed V and J ends, which lost 5 bases and 5 bases, there was a span of 10 bases. Per germline, CDR1 MDHEN and CDR2 SYDVKM. The CDR3 contains 12 residues. This sequence originates from a man aged 18-30 years in good health. The rearrangement links TRBV28 to TRBJ2-7, with a weak D call TRBD2 (5 bases). Material for sequencing was blood. The CDR3 loop reads CASSAGPHEQYF. The CDR3 region has the DNA TGTGCCAGCAGTGCGGGTCCCCACGAGCAGTACTTC.